This T cell receptor beta chain was sequenced in a study of shared clonotypes between healthy human individuals. Study information: Three CD4 naive, three CD4 memory, two CD8 naive and one CD8 memory plate were used per donor.

This CDR3 is built from 16 residues. Losses at the gene ends were 4 bases for V and 3 bases for J; bases not matched to a gene: 4. The germline CDR1 and CDR2 sequences are MGHRA and YSYEKL. Some clones are missing from TCRdb's copy, which holds only in-frame ones; the method was immunoSEQ multiplex PCR. The sample has millions of clones, approximately 90% seen once. Turning to this clone: Its matching antigen is unknown.

Findings and limits, study-wide: The low donor count limited represented genetic and exposure-history diversity. Clonotypes shared by all four donors outscored non-shared clonotypes in generation probability.

Negatively enriched CD4+ T cells were divided by CD45RA into naive and memory. The rearrangement joins TRBV4-1 to TRBJ2-2, with TRBD2 matching 11 bases. The sample comprised naive CD4+ T cells sorted from blood. As for subset: CD45RA+ positively selected. The clonotype originates from a man aged 18 to 35 in good health. CDR3 in DNA: TGCGCCAGCAGCCGCACTAGCGGGGGAGACACCGGGGAGCTGTTTTTT. It codes for CASSRTSGGDTGELFF.